These 9 T cell receptor beta chains originate from one sample sequenced in a study of OX40 agonist ivuxolimab in advanced cancers. The library was prepared using the immunoSEQ multiplex PCR assay. This immuneACCESS table, as held by TCRdb, lists in-frame sequences with V and J called but not all clones. Of the missing ones, under half trace to an unresolved V gene in checked studies; the others have no known cause. The sample table records under 75,000 clones; approximately 91% of these occur just once. About 15% of the sample lies in the top ten. The source was CD4+ or CD8+ T cells sorted from blood, collected in a trial of the OX40 agonist ivuxolimab. The source is an adult with an advanced solid tumor such as melanoma, head and neck, liver or kidney cancer.

The chain joins TRBV5-6 to TRBJ2-1; D may correspond to TRBD1 or TRBD2 (5 bases each). The V gene's germline CDR1 is SGHDT and CDR2 YYEEEE. The ends were cut back, 0 bases at V and 0 bases at J, with 10 bases in the middle. CDR3 length: 16 residues. The CDR3: CASSLGGDHSYNEQFF. The CDR3 coding sequence is TGTGCCAGCAGCTTGGGTGGGGACCACTCCTACAATGAGCAGTTCTTC.

The chain couples TRBV6-6 to TRBJ1-4, with 7 bases that match TRBD1. V gave up 5 bases and J gave up 4 bases; unmatched junction bases: 7. The CDR3 consists of 15 residues. Germline lookup yields CDR1 MNHNY and CDR2 SVGAGI (reference sequence). The CDR3 here is CASSPQTGYNEKLFF. The CDR3 DNA follows: TGTGCCAGCAGTCCTCAGACAGGGTATAATGAAAAACTGTTTTTT.

This clone has only one observation. The V gene is TRBV6-6, the J gene TRBJ2-3; TRBD2 might be the D (5 bases). Per germline, CDR1 MNHNY and CDR2 SVGAGI (reference sequence). The V end was cut by 2 bases, the J end by 5 bases, with 8 bases between. This CDR3 comprises 13 residues. The CDR3 here is CASSYTAGDTQYF. CDR3 sequence (DNA): TGTGCCAGCAGTTACACTGCGGGAGATACGCAGTATTTT.

As regards this clone: Other DNA sequences in the same sample also yield this CDR3. This rearrangement joins TRBV5-1 to TRBJ1-1; no clear D. With 2 bases removed from V and 7 bases from J, the gap between germline ends came to 6 bases. Germline V lookup: CDR1 SGHRS, CDR2 YFSETQ. CDR3 size: 11 residues. The CDR3 sequence: CASSLGLEAFF. DNA of the CDR3: TGCGCCAGCAGCTTAGGACTTGAAGCTTTCTTT.

The chain joins TRBV7-9 to TRBJ2-7; TRBD2 agrees at 8 bases. In germline, CDR1 is SEHNR, CDR2 FQNEAQ (reference sequence). The CDR3 contains 16 residues. Trimming at V came to 5 bases and at J to 3 bases, leaving 12 bases not matched to a gene. The CDR3 reads CASSRSTREGLYEQYF. The CDR3 nucleotides read TGTGCCAGCAGCCGTTCAACCCGGGAGGGCCTCTACGAGCAGTACTTC.

The V and J genes are TRBV27 and TRBJ2-3, with D perhaps matching TRBD2 (6 bases). This CDR3 contains 17 residues. V was trimmed by 2 bases and J by 4 bases, leaving 19 bases between them. Germline V gene sequence: CDR1 MNHEY, CDR2 SMNVEV (reference sequence). CDR3 nucleotides: TGTGCCAGCAGTTTACACCCCCCTAGCGCTCTAGCAGATACGCAGTATTTT. This codes for CASSLHPPSALADTQYF.

The chain joins TRBV27 to TRBJ2-7; D perhaps matches TRBD2 (6 bases). Trimming took off 0 bases at V and 5 bases at J, with 14 bases between the two ends. CDR1 and CDR2 from the germline V gene are MNHEY and SMNVEV (reference sequence). This CDR3 is built from 15 residues. CDR3 in DNA: TGTGCCAGCAGTTTATCGGCACTAGCCTTCAACGAGCAGTACTTC. This codes for CASSLSALAFNEQYF.

This chain joins TRBV6-5 and TRBJ2-3; D is uncertain. Germline assignment: CDR1 MNHEY and CDR2 SVGAGI. Between the trimmed V and J ends, which lost 0 bases and 1 base, there was a span of 8 bases. This CDR3 is built from 15 residues. CDR3 in amino acids: CASSYSSYGTDTQYF. DNA of the CDR3: TGTGCCAGCAGTTACTCTAGCTACGGCACAGATACGCAGTATTTT.

This clone was counted once. The rearrangement links TRBV4-1 to TRBJ1-5; no clear D. This CDR3 comprises 13 residues. Trimming took 5 bases from V and 5 from J, leaving 10 bases between them. From germline, CDR1 is MGHRA and CDR2 YSYEKL. As DNA, the CDR3 is TGCGCCAGCAGCTTTAGGAGAGATCAGCCCCAGCATTTT. Protein sequence: CASSFRRDQPQHF.